The clone carrying this T cell receptor (beta chain) was found many times. These data are taken from a study of T cells after posttransplantation cyclophosphamide. TCRdb's copy holds only in-frame clones and misses some; the assay was immunoSEQ multiplex PCR. There are tens of thousands of clones in the sample, none observed a single time. A marrow graft followed busulfan-fludarabine conditioning, with cyclophosphamide on days +3 and +4. Germline loops: CDR1 SQVTM, CDR2 ANQGSEA. Trimming removed 3 bases at V and 1 base at J, with 5 bases between. This CDR3 spans 12 amino acids. This TCR came from a young adult male patient who received an allogeneic stem cell transplant from a related donor, was CMV-positive, and had no GVHD. The graft donor may have given rise to some T cells. The source was PBMCs, collected after allogeneic stem cell transplant with posttransplant cyclophosphamide. The rearrangement uses TRBV29-1 and TRBJ2-3; D is unclear. This chain's CDR3 is CSVDSGTDTQYF. The CDR3 DNA is TGCAGCGTTGATTCCGGCACAGATACGCAGTATTTT.